This T cell receptor beta chain emerged from a study of cytomegalovirus exposure and HLA in healthy donors. With 4 bases clipped from V and 3 bases from J, the junction kept 6 bases outside the gene matches. In germline, CDR1 is LNHDA, CDR2 SQIVND (reference sequence). This CDR3 spans 15 amino acids. 60 Vbeta and 13 Jbeta primers were used in PCR. Only in-frame clones appear in the TCRdb table, and some are missing; sequencing was by immunoSEQ multiplex PCR. The sample holds 90,000 or so clones, 78% seen once. Sample: PBMCs. This receptor was identified in a male donor in good health and CMV-seropositive. The chain is built from TRBV19 and TRBJ2-1, with TRBD1 matching 7 bases. The CDR3 nucleotides are TGTGCCAGTAGTACCAAGGGACAGAACTACAATGAGCAGTTCTTC. Encoded protein: CASSTKGQNYNEQFF.